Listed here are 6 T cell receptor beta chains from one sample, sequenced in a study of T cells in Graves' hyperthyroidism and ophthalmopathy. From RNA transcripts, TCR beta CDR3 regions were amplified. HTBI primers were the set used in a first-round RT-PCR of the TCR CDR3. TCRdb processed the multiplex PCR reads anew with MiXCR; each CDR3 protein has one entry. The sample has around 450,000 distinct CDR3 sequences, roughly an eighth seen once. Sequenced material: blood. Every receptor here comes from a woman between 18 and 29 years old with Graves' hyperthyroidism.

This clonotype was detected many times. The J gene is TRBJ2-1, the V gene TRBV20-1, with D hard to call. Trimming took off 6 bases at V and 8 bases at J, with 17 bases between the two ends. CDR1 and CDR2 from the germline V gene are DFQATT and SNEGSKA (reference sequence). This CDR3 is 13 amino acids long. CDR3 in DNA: TGCAGTGCGCGACGGAGTATTGAGGATGAGCAGTTCTTC. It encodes CSARRSIEDEQFF.

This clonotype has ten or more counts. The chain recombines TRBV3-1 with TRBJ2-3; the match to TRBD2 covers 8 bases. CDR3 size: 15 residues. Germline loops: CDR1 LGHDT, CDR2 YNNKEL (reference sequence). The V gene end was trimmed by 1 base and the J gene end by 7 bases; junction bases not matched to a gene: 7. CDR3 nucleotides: TGTGCCAGCAGCCAAGTAGGGACTAGTAGAAATACGCAGTATTTT. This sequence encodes CASSQVGTSRNTQYF.

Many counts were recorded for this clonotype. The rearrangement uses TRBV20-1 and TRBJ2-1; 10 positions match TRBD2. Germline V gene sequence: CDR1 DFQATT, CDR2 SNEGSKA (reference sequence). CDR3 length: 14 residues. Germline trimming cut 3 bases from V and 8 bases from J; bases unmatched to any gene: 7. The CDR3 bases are TGCAGTGCTAGTGCTAGCGGGAGTTATCATGAGCAGTTCTTC. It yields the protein CSASASGSYHEQFF.

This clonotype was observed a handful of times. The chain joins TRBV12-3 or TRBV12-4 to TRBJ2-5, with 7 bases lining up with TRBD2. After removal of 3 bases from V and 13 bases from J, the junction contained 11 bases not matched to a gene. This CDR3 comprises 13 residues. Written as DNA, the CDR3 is TGTGCCAGCAGTTTGGTAGCGGGTGAGGTCGCGTACTTC. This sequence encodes CASSLVAGEVAYF.

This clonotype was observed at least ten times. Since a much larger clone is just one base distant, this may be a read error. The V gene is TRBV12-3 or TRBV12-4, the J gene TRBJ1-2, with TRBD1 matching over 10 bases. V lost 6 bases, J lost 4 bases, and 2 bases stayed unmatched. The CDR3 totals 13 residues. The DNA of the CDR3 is TGTGCCAGCAGCGGGACAGGGGCCTATGGCTACACCTTC. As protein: CASSGTGAYGYTF.

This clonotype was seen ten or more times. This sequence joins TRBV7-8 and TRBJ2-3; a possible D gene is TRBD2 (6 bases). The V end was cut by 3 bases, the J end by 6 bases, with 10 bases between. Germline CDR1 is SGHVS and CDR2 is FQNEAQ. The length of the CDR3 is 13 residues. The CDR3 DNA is TGTGCCAGCAGCTTTATAGCGGCGGATACGCAGTATTTT. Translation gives CASSFIAADTQYF.